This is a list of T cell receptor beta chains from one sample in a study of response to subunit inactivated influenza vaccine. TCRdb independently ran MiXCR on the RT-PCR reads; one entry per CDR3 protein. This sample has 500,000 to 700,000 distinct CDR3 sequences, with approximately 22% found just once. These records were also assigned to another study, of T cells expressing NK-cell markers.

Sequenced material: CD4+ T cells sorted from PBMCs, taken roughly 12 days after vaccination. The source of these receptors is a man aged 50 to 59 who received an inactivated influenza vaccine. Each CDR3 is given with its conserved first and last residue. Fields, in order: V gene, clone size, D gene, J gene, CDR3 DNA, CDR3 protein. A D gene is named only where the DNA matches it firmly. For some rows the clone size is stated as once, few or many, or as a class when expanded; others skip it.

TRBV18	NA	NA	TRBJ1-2	TGTGCCAGCTCACCACTGGAAAGGGTCAACTATGGCTACACCTTC	CASSPLERVNYGYTF
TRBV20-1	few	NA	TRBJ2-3	TGCAGTGCCCTGCCTCGGGGAGATACGCAGTATTTT	CSALPRGDTQYF
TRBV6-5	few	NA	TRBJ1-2	TGTGCCAGCAGTTACGACAGCGCGTCGTATGGCTACACCTTC	CASSYDSASYGYTF
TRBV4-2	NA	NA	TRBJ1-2	TGTGCCAGCAGCCAAGATCCGGCAGTCTTTGGCTACACCTTC	CASSQDPAVFGYTF
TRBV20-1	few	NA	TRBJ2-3	TGCAGTGCGGATACTCAGGGGGATACGCAGTATTTT	CSADTQGDTQYF
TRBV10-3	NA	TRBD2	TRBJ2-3	TGTGCCATCAGTGAGCGGCTAGCGGGGGGTACTAGCACAGATACGCAGTATTTT	CAISERLAGGTSTDTQYF
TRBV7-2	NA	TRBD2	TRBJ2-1	TGTGCCAGCAGCCCCCGGACTAGCGGGAGGATTGAGCAGTTCTTC	CASSPRTSGRIEQFF
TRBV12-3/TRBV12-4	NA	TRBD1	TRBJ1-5	TGTGCCAGCAGTTATAGGGACAGGGGTAGCAATCAGCCCCAGCATTTT	CASSYRDRGSNQPQHF
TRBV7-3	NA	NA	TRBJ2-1	TGTGCCAGCAGCTTAAGGGCAGGCGTTAGCTCCTACAATGAGCAGTTCTTC	CASSLRAGVSSYNEQFF
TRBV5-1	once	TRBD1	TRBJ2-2	TGCGCCAGCAGCTTGGGGCTGGGACAGGGAGACACCGGGGAGCTGTTTTTT	CASSLGLGQGDTGELFF
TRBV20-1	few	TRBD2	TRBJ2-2	TGCAGTGCTAGAGATGTTTTGACGGGAGGTATCGGGGAGCTGTTTTTT	CSARDVLTGGIGELFF
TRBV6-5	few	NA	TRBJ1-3	TGTGCCAGCAGTTACTCGGGGCAGGGAAACACCATATATTTT	CASSYSGQGNTIYF
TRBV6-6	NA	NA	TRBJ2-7	TGTGCCAGCAGACTAAGACAGGACGAGCAGTACTTC	CASRLRQDEQYF
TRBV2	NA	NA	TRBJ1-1	TGTGCCAGCAGGTCTAAGGGATTAAACACTGAAGCTTTCTTT	CASRSKGLNTEAFF
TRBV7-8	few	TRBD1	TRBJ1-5	TGTGCCAGCAGCTTAGGGCCAGGGGGAGGTCAGCCCCAGCATTTT	CASSLGPGGGQPQHF